Each of the 12 T cell receptor beta chains below was sequenced from the same sample in a study of response to subunit inactivated influenza vaccine. One entry per CDR3 protein results from TCRdb running MiXCR on the RT-PCR reads. Altogether roughly 570,000 distinct CDR3 sequences are present, around 13% being singletons, with the ten largest covering about an eighth. The sample here was PBMCs from blood, taken 45 days after vaccination. The receptor source for this set is a man between 50 and 59 years old who received an inactivated influenza vaccine.

V gene TRBV20-1 combines with J gene TRBJ1-1, with 8 bases matching TRBD1. The length of the CDR3 is 14 residues. Looked up from germline, CDR1 is DFQATT and CDR2 is SNEGSKA (reference sequence). Germline trimming cut 7 bases from V and 0 bases from J; bases unmatched to any gene: 7. The CDR3 nucleotides are TGCAGTGGGTGGCAGGGGGCCCTGAACACTGAAGCTTTCTTT. This codes for CSGWQGALNTEAFF.

Only a few counts were recorded for this clonotype. The chain carries TRBV13 and TRBJ2-7; 7 bases map to TRBD2. The CDR3 has 15 amino acids. V lost 4 bases, J lost 0 bases, and 6 bases stayed unmatched. Looked up from germline, CDR1 is PRHDT and CDR2 is FYEKMQ (reference sequence). The CDR3 DNA follows: TGTGCCAGCAGCTCTCCGACTAGCAACTCCTACGAGCAGTACTTC. Translated: CASSSPTSNSYEQYF.

This chain connects TRBV6-5 to TRBJ2-7, with D perhaps matching TRBD1 (6 bases). This CDR3 contains 14 residues. Trimming stripped 2 bases from V and 2 bases from J, with 10 bases between. CDR1 is MNHEY, CDR2 SVGAGI, per germline. CDR3 bases: TGTGCCAGCAGTTACCGGGACACTACCTACGAGCAGTACTTC. Translated: CASSYRDTTYEQYF.

This chain connects TRBV7-2 to TRBJ1-2; tentatively, D is TRBD1 (5 bases). Trimming stripped 1 base from V and 8 bases from J, with 17 bases between. Germline CDR1 SGHTA, CDR2 FQGNSA. The CDR3 consists of 15 residues. CDR3 DNA sequence: TGTGCCAGCAGCTTAGAAATGGTCGGGGCGGGAGGCTACACCTTC. Protein product: CASSLEMVGAGGYTF.

This chain uses TRBV6-2 or TRBV6-3 with TRBJ2-6, with 8 bases that match TRBD1. The CDR3 covers 16 residues. Looked up from germline, CDR1 is MNHEY and CDR2 is SVGEGT. Trimming at V came to 6 bases and at J to 2 bases, leaving 6 bases not matched to a gene. The CDR3 nucleotides read TGTGCCAGCAGAGAATTCAGGGGGCCTGGGGCCAACGTCCTGACTTTC. Translated: CASREFRGPGANVLTF.

In its sample, this clonotype was seen a few times. This chain connects TRBV12-3 or TRBV12-4 to TRBJ2-7; 10 bases agree with TRBD2. V gave up 6 bases and J gave up 4 bases; unmatched junction bases: 6. This CDR3 region has 14 residues. The CDR3 region has the DNA TGTGCCAGCAGACAAGCGGGAGGGTCGTACGAGCAGTACTTC. Protein: CASRQAGGSYEQYF.

The CDR3 DNA reads as TGTGCCATCAGACCCAGAGAAACCTACGAGCAGTACTTC. Its translation is CAIRPRETYEQYF. The rearrangement joins TRBV10-3 to TRBJ2-7; D call uncertain. V lost 6 bases and J 2 bases, leaving 11 bases between the germline ends. Looked up from germline, CDR1 is ENHRY and CDR2 is SYGVKD. The CDR3 consists of 13 residues.

At least ten counts were recorded for this clonotype. The chain employs TRBV7-2 and TRBJ1-2; D gene ambiguous. V lost 5 bases, J lost 4 bases, and 11 bases lay in between. Germline V gives CDR1 SGHTA, CDR2 FQGNSA. The CDR3 consists of 13 residues. CDR3 in amino acids: CASSPRAVYGYTF. The DNA for the CDR3 is TGTGCCAGCAGCCCCCGGGCCGTCTATGGCTACACCTTC.

This clonotype was picked up a small number of times. This rearrangement joins TRBV10-3 to TRBJ2-5; possibly TRBD2 for D (6 bases). The CDR3 extends over 15 amino acids. Trimming removed 5 bases at V and 2 bases at J, with 15 bases between. CDR1 and CDR2 from the germline V gene are ENHRY and SYGVKD. CDR3 nucleotides: TGTGCCATCAGTCCTAGCGTAGAAAGGCAAGAGACCCAGTACTTC. Encoded protein: CAISPSVERQETQYF.

This clonotype showed up just a few times. V usage is TRBV27 and J usage is TRBJ1-1; tentative D call: TRBD1 (6 bases). The CDR3 loop spans 14 amino acids. Trimming left V 3 bases short and J 1 base short, with 9 bases between. The V gene's germline CDR1 is MNHEY and CDR2 SMNVEV (reference sequence). CDR3 region: CASSFLQGNTEAFF. The CDR3 DNA follows: TGTGCCAGCAGTTTCTTACAGGGGAACACTGAAGCTTTCTTT.

This clonotype was detected many times. J is TRBJ1-4 and V is TRBV12-3 or TRBV12-4; D perhaps matches TRBD1 (5 bases). The CDR3 has 15 residues. Trimming cost V 6 bases and J 4 bases, with 15 bases left between them. CDR3 sequence reads: CASSPLGGFNEKLFF. CDR3 in DNA: TGTGCCAGCAGCCCTCTCGGGGGGTTTAATGAAAAACTGTTTTTT.

The chain joins TRBV5-1 to TRBJ1-6; D gene uncertain. The CDR3 is 16 residues long. CDR1 is SGHRS and CDR2 is YFSETQ in the germline V gene. The V and J ends lost 0 bases and 2 bases respectively, with 9 bases between them. The CDR3 DNA reads as TGCGCCAGCAGCTTGGTTGGCGGAACCTATAATTCACCCCTCCACTTT. Its translation is CASSLVGGTYNSPLHF.